The rows below give T cell receptor beta chains drawn from one sample of a study of blood T cell repertoires in COVID-19. Sequencing used immunoSEQ multiplex PCR; TCRdb keeps in-frame clones, though not all of them. The sample comprises some 80,000 clones, around 80% of which are singletons, and 12% rests with the top ten. The sample taken for sequencing was peripheral blood. The receptors shown here come from a woman aged 40 to 55 with active or convalescent COVID-19. CDR3s include the opening cysteine and the closing phenylalanine or tryptophan. The D gene is left open where the match is weak. The listing skips clone size in some rows; elsewhere it reads once, few, many or a size class.

clone size	CDR3 length	J gene	D gene	V gene	CDR3 protein	CDR3 DNA
once	15	TRBJ2-5	TRBD1	TRBV5-1	CASSAQGTAKETQYF	TGCGCCAGCAGCGCACAAGGGACAGCAAAAGAGACCCAGTACTTC
once	13	TRBJ2-1	TRBD2	TRBV19	CASSPIGGREQFF	TGTGCCAGTAGTCCCATTGGCGGGAGAGAGCAGTTCTTC
-	14	TRBJ1-5	-	TRBV19	CASSIFGEGQPQHF	TGTGCCAGTAGTATATTCGGGGAGGGCCAGCCCCAGCATTTT
few	11	TRBJ2-7	-	TRBV20-1	CSARQGPEQYF	TGCAGTGCTAGACAGGGGCCCGAGCAGTACTTC
-	13	TRBJ1-2	TRBD1	TRBV7-3	CASSLGGGNGYTF	TGTGCCAGCAGCTTAGGAGGGGGCAATGGCTACACCTTC
-	14	TRBJ1-1	TRBD1	TRBV5-1	CASSSQGVRTEAFF	TGCGCCAGCAGCTCACAGGGGGTCAGGACTGAAGCTTTCTTT
-	15	TRBJ1-2	TRBD1	TRBV28	CASSRPGTGAYGYTF	TGTGCCAGCAGCCGACCCGGGACAGGGGCCTATGGCTACACCTTC
-	15	TRBJ1-2	-	TRBV19	CASSMYGQRLDGYTF	TGTGCCAGTAGTATGTACGGACAGAGGCTCGATGGCTACACCTTC
-	14	TRBJ1-1	-	TRBV6-6	CASSYAERNTEAFF	TGTGCCAGCAGTTACGCAGAAAGGAACACTGAAGCTTTCTTT
few	13	TRBJ1-6	TRBD1	TRBV25-1	CASNGQGNSPLHF	TGTGCCAGCAACGGACAGGGTAATTCACCCCTCCACTTT
-	13	TRBJ2-7	TRBD1	TRBV5-1	CASSLGQGIEQYF	TGCGCCAGCAGCTTGGGACAGGGTATCGAGCAGTACTTC
-	15	TRBJ1-1	TRBD1	TRBV4-2	CASSQGATGNTEAFF	TGTGCCAGCAGCCAAGGTGCGACAGGGAATACTGAAGCTTTCTTT
-	16	TRBJ1-1	TRBD1	TRBV6-5	CASSYRGRTGSPEAFF	TGTGCCAGCAGTTACCGGGGGCGGACAGGGAGTCCTGAAGCTTTCTTT
-	17	TRBJ1-5	TRBD1	TRBV28	CASSSPGQGAGDQPQHF	TGTGCCAGCAGTTCCCCGGGACAGGGGGCTGGCGATCAGCCCCAGCATTTT
-	14	TRBJ1-1	-	TRBV28	CASSRGQGWTEAFF	TGTGCCAGCAGCCGAGGCCAGGGGTGGACTGAAGCTTTCTTT
-	16	TRBJ2-5	-	TRBV6-2/TRBV6-3	CASSYHRGSGKETQYF	TGTGCCAGCAGTTACCACCGGGGGTCGGGGAAAGAGACCCAGTACTTC